This T cell receptor (beta chain) originates from a study of T cells expressing NK-cell markers. Study summary: Sequencing of TCR beta repertoires drew on sorted CD3+CD56+NKG2C+, CD3+CD56+NKG2C- and CD3+CD56-NKG2C+ T cells. Out of eight donors sequenced, seven tested HCMV-seropositive and the remaining one seronegative. Study findings and constraints: The share of CD8+ T cells held by dominant NKG2C+ clonotypes was about 1.0-7.5% in several donors.

As to this clonotype: Its antigen is as yet unknown.

For TCR beta, cDNA was produced by 5'RACE template switching with UMIs. TCRdb reprocessed the 5' RACE reads and stores each CDR3 protein as one record, lacking DNA. The sample table sets out 150,000 to 170,000 distinct CDR3 sequences. The CDR3 has 12 residues. This clonotype originated in a woman aged 50 to 60 in good health. This chain links TRBV12-3 or TRBV12-4 with TRBJ1-1; no DNA is available, so the TRBD1 call from TCRdb remains unchecked. The sequenced sample consisted of blood T cells: a sorted CD56 or NKG2C T cell subset, CD4+ or CD8+ T cells, or bulk PBMC T cells (not recorded which). CDR3 sequence: CASTPPGPEAFF.